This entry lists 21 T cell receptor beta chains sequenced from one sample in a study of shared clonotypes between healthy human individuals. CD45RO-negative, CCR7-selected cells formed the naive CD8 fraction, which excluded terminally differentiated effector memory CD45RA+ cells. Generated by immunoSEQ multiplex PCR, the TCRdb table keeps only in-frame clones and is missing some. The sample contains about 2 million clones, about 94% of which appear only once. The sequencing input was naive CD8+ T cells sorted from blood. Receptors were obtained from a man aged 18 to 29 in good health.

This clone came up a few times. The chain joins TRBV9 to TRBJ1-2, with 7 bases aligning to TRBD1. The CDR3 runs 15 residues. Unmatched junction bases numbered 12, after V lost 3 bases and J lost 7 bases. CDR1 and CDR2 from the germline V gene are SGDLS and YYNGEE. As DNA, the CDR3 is TGTGCCAGCAGCGCCCGACAGGGAAGCGTAAGTGGCTACACCTTC. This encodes CASSARQGSVSGYTF.

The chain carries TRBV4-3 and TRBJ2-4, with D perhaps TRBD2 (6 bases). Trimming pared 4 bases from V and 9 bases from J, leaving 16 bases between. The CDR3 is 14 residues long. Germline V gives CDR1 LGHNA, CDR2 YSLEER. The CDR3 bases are TGCGCCAGCAGCCCGGGGTGGTGGCGGGGCATTCAGTACTTC. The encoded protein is CASSPGWWRGIQYF.

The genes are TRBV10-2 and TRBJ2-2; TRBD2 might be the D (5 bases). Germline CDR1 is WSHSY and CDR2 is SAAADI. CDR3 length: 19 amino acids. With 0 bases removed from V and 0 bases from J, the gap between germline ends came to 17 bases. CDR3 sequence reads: CASSESSSGRTANTGELFF. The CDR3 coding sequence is TGCGCCAGCAGTGAGTCGAGCAGCGGACGAACCGCGAACACCGGGGAGCTGTTTTTT.

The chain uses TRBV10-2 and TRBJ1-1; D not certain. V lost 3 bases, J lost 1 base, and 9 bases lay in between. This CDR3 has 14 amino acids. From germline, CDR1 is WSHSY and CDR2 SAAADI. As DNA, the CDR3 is TGCGCCAGCAGTGACCCGACTACGAACACTGAAGCTTTCTTT. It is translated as CASSDPTTNTEAFF.

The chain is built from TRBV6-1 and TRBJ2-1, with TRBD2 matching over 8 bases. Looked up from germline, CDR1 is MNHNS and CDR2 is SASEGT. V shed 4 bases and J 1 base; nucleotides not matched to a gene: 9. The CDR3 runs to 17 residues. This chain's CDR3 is CASSAPGGGLSYNEQFF. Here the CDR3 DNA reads TGTGCCAGCAGTGCTCCCGGGGGGGGATTATCCTACAATGAGCAGTTCTTC.

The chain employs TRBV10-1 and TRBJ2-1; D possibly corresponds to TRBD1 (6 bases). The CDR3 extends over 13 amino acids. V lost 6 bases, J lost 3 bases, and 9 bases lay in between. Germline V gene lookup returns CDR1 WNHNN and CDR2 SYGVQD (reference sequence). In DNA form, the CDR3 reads TGCGCCAGCAGACAGGGATACTACAATGAGCAGTTCTTC. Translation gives CASRQGYYNEQFF.

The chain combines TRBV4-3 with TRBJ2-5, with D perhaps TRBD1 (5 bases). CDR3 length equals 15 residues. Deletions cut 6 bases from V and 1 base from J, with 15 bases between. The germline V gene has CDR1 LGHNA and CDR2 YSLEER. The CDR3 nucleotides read TGCGCCAGCAGTACAAGGGGTAGGGGCCAAGAGACCCAGTACTTC. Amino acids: CASSTRGRGQETQYF.

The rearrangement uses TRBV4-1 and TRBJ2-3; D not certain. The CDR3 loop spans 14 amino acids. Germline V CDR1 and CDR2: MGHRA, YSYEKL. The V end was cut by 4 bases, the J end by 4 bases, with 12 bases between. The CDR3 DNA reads TGCGCCAGCAGCCTAGATGAGGTCGCAGATACGCAGTATTTT. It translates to CASSLDEVADTQYF.

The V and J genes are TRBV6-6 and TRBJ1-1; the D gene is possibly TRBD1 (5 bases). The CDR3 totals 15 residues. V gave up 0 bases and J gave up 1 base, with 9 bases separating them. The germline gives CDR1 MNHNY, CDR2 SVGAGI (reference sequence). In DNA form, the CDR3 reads TGTGCCAGCAGTTACTCCGGGGACGGGAACACTGAAGCTTTCTTT. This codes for CASSYSGDGNTEAFF.

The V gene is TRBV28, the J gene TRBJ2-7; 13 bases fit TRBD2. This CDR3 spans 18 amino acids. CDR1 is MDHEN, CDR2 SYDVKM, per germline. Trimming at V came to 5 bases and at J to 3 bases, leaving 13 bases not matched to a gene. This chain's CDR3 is CASSPGTSGASLLYEQYF. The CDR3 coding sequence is TGTGCCAGCAGTCCCGGGACTAGCGGGGCGTCCCTTCTCTACGAGCAGTACTTC.

CDR3 in DNA: TGTGCCAGCAGTGAAGCCTCAATGGCGTGGAGGGATACGCAGTATTTT. This gives the protein CASSEASMAWRDTQYF. This chain joins TRBV2 and TRBJ2-3, with a tentative D call TRBD2 (5 bases). This CDR3 spans 16 amino acids. V lost 0 bases to trimming and J lost 6 bases, with 16 bases between them. Germline V gene lookup returns CDR1 SNHLY and CDR2 FYNNEI.

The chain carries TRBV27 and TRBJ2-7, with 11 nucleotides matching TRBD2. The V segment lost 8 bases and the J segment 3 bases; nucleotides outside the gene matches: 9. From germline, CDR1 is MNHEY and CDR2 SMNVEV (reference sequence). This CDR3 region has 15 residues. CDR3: CASGSGRVPFYEQYF. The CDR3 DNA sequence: TGTGCCAGCGGTAGCGGGAGGGTGCCCTTCTACGAGCAGTACTTC.

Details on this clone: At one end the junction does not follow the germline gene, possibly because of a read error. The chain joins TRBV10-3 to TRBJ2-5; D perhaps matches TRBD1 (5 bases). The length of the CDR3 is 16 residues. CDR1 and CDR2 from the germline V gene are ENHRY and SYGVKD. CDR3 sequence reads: CASSYTLQGTKETQYF. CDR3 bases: TGTGCCAGCAGTTACACCCTCCAGGGAACTAAAGAGACCCAGTACTTC.

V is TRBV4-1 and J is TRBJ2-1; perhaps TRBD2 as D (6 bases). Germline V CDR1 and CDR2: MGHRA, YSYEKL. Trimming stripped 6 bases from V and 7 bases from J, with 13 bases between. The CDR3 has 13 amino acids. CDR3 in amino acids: CASSLGGRNEQFF. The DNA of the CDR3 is TGCGCCAGCAGTTTGGGGGGTAGGAATGAGCAGTTCTTC.

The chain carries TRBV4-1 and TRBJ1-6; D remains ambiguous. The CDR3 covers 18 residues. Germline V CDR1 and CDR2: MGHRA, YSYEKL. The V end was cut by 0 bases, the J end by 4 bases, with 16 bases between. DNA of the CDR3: TGCGCCAGCAGCCAAGAAGGGTGGTCACCCGATTATAATTCACCCCTCCACTTT. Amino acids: CASSQEGWSPDYNSPLHF.

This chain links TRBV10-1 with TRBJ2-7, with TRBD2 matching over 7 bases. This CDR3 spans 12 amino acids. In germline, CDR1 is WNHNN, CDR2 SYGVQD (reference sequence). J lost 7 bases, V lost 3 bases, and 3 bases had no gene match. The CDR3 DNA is TGCGCCAGCAGTGAAGGACTAGAAGAGCAGTACTTC. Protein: CASSEGLEEQYF.

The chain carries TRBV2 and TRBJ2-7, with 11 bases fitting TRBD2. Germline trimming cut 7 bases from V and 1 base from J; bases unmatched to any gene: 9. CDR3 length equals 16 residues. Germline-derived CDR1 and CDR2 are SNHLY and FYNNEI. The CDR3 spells CASTTRTSGSSYEQYF. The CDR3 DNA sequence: TGTGCCAGCACTACCCGGACTAGCGGGTCTTCCTACGAGCAGTACTTC.

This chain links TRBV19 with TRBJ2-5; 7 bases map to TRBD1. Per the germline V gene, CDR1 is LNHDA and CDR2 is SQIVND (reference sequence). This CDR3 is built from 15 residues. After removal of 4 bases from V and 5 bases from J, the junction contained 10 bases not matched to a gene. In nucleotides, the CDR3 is TGTGCCAGTAGTACTTGGACAGGTCCACAGGAGACCCAGTACTTC. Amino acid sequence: CASSTWTGPQETQYF.

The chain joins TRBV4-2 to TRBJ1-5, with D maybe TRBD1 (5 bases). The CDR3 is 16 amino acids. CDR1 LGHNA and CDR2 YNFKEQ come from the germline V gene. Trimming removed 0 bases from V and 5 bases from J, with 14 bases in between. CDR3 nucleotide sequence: TGTGCCAGCAGCCAAGATCAGGTGGGGGTTTATCAGCCCCAGCATTTT. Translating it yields CASSQDQVGVYQPQHF.

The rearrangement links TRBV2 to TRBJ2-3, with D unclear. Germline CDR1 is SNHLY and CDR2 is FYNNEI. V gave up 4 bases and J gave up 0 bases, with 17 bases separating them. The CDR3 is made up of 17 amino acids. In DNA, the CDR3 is TGTGCCAGCAGTGTTATTGGGCCGAGCTCTAGCACAGATACGCAGTATTTT. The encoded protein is CASSVIGPSSSTDTQYF.

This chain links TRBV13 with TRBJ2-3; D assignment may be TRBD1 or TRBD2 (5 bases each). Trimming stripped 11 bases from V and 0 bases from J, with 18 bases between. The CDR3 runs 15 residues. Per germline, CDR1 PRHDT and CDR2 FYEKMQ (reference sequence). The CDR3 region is CASGARDGSTDTQYF. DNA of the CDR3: TGTGCCTCCGGGGCACGAGACGGTAGCACAGATACGCAGTATTTT.